The clone carrying this T cell receptor (beta chain) has just a few counts. Its antigen is not identified. MiXCR, run by TCRdb on the 5' RACE reads, gives a single entry per CDR3 protein. In the table there are around 52,000 distinct CDR3 sequences, 25% to 30% of which are singletons. The CDR3 runs to 13 residues. Trimming took off 3 bases at V and 3 bases at J, with 11 bases between the two ends. Per germline, CDR1 GTSNPN and CDR2 SVGIG (reference sequence). Overall study findings and caveats: Tumor-infiltrating Treg TCR alpha and beta sequences overlapped most with tumor naive CD4+ T cells, then blood naive.

The V gene is TRBV30, the J gene TRBJ1-1, with D perhaps TRBD1 (5 bases). The TCR was taken from a female donor with breast cancer. The sample comprised tumor-infiltrating memory CD4+ T cells sorted from the breast tumor. Subset of the sample: memory CD4+ T cells, CD4+CD45RO+CD25-. The CDR3 DNA reads as TGTGCCTGGAGCTCGACAGATTACACTGAAGCTTTCTTT. This encodes CAWSSTDYTEAFF.